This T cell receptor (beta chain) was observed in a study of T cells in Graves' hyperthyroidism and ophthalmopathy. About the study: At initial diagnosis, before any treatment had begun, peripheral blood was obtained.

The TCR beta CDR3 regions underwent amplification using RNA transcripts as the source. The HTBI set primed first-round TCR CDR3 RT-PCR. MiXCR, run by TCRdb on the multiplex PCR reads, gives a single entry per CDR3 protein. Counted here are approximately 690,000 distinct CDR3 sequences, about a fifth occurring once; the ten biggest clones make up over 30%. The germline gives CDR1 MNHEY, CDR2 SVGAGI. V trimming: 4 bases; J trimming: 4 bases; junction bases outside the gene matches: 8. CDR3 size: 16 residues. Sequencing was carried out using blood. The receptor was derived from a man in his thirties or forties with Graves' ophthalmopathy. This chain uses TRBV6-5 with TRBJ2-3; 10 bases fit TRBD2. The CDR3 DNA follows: TGTGCCAGCAGTTTTTGGCTAGCGGGAGATGCAGATACGCAGTATTTT. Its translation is CASSFWLAGDADTQYF.